The clone carrying this TCR beta chain was seen only a few times. These data belong to a study of T-cell memory formation after mild COVID-19. TCRdb processed the 5' RACE reads anew with MiXCR; each CDR3 protein has one entry. The sample holds around 340,000 distinct CDR3 sequences, approximately 15% seen once. CDR1 and CDR2 from the germline V gene are LGHNA and YSLEER. The V and J ends lost 0 bases and 3 bases respectively, with 23 bases between them. The length of the CDR3 is 19 residues. This sequence was found in a man between 18 and 35 years old who had mild COVID-19 (a few samples of this study predate the infection). Cell type and time point are not known. The sequenced material came from PBMCs or a T cell subset sorted from them (not recorded which). The V gene is TRBV4-3, the J gene TRBJ1-1; D is possibly TRBD1 (6 bases). The CDR3 DNA reads as TGCGCCAGCAGCCAAGAATCGGGGGGCGCGGCCTCAGTGGACACTGAAGCTTTCTTT. Translated: CASSQESGGAASVDTEAFF.